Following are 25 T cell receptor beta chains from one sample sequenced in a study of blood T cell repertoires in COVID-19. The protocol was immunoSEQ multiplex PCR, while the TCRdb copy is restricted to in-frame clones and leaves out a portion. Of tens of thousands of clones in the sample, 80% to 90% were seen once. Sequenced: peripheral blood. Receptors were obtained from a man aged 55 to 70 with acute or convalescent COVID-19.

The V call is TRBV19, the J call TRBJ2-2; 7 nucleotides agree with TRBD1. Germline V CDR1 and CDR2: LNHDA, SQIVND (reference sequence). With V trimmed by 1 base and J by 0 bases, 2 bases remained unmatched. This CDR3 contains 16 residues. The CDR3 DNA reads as TGTGCCAGTAGTATAGTTACAGGGGCGAACACCGGGGAGCTGTTTTTT. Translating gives CASSIVTGANTGELFF.

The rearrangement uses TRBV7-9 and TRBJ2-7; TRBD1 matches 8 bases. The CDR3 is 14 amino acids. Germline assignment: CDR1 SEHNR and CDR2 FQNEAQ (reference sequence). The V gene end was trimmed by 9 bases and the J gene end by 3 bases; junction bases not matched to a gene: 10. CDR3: CASAGGAGLYEQYF. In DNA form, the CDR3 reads TGTGCCAGTGCAGGGGGCGCTGGGCTCTACGAGCAGTACTTC.

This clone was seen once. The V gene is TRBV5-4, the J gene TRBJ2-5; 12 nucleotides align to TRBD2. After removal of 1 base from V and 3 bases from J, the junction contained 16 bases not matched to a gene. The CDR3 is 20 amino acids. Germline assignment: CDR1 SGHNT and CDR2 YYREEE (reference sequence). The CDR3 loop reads CASSLKLAGGPKISKETQYF. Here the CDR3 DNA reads TGTGCCAGCAGCTTGAAACTAGCGGGGGGCCCTAAGATCTCTAAAGAGACCCAGTACTTC.

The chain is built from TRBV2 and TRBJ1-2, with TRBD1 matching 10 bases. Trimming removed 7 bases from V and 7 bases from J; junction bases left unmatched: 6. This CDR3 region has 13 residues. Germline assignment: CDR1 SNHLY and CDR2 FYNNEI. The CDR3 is CASTRDRGSGYTF. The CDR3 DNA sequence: TGTGCCAGCACGCGGGACAGGGGTAGTGGCTACACCTTC.

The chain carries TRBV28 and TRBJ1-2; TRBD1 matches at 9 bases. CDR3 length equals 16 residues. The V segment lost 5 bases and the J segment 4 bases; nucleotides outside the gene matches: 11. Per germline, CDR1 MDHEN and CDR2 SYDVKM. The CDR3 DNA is TGTGCCAGCAGTCCCCCCGGACAGGGGATAGGCTATGGCTACACCTTC. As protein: CASSPPGQGIGYGYTF.

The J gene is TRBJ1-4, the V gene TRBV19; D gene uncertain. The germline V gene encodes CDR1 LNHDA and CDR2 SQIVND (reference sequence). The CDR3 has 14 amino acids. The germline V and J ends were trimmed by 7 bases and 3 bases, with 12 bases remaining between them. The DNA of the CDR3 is TGTGCCAGTACCGTCGAGAGCTCTAATGAAAAACTGTTTTTT. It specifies CASTVESSNEKLFF.

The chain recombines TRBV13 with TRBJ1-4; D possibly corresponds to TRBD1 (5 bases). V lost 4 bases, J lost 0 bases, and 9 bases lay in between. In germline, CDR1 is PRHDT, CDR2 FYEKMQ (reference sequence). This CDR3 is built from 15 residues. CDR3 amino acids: CASSSQGATNEKLFF. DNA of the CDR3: TGTGCCAGCAGCTCTCAAGGGGCAACTAATGAAAAACTGTTTTTT.

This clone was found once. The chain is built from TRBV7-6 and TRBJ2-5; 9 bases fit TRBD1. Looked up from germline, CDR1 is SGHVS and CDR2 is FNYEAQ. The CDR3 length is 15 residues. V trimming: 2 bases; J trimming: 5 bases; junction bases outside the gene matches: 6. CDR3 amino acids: CASSLIGTGSETQYF. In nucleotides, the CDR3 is TGTGCCAGCAGCTTAATTGGGACAGGGTCGGAGACCCAGTACTTC.

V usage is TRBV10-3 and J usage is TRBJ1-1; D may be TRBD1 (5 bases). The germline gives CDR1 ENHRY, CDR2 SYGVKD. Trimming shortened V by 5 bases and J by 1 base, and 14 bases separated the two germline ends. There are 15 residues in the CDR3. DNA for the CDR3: TGTGCCATCAGTTTATTAACAGGCCCGAACACTGAAGCTTTCTTT. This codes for CAISLLTGPNTEAFF.

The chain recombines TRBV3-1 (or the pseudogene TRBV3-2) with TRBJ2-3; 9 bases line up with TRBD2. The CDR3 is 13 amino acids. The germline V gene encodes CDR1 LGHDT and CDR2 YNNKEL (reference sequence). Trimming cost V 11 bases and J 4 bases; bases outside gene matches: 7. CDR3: CAVSSGAADTQYF. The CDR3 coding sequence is TGTGCCGTTTCTAGCGGGGCCGCAGATACGCAGTATTTT.

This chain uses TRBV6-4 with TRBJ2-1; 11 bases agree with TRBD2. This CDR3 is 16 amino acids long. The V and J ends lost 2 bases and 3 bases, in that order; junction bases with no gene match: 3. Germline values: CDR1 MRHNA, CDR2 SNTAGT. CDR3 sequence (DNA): TGTGCCAGCAGTGACCATAGCGGGGGGGTCTACAATGAGCAGTTCTTC. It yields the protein CASSDHSGGVYNEQFF.

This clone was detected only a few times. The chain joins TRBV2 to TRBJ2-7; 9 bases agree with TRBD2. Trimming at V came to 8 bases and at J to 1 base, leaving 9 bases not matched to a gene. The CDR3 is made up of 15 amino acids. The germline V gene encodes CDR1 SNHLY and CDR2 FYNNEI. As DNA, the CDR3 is TGTGCCAGCTCTCCCCCTAGCGGGACATCCTACGAGCAGTACGTC. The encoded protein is CASSPPSGTSYEQYV.

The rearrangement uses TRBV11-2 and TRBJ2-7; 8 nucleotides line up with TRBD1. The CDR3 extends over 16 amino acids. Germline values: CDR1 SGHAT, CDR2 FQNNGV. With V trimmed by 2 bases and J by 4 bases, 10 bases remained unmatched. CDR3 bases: TGTGCCAGCAGCTTACTTTCCGGACAGGGACCATACGAGCAGTACTTC. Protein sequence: CASSLLSGQGPYEQYF.

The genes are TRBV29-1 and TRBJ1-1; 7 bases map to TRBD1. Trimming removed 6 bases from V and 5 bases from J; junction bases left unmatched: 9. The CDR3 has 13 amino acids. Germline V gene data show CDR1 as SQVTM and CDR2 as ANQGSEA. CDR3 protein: CSVDTGVGTEAFF. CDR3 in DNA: TGCAGCGTGGACACAGGGGTAGGGACTGAAGCTTTCTTT.

The CDR3 DNA reads as TGTGCCAGCAGCTTAGAGACAGGGCGGAATTCACCCCTCCACTTT. Translating it yields CASSLETGRNSPLHF. V and J are TRBV7-2 and TRBJ1-6; 7 positions agree with TRBD1. The CDR3 sequence is 15 residues long. Germline CDR1 is SGHTA and CDR2 is FQGNSA. The V and J ends lost 1 base and 7 bases, in that order; junction bases with no gene match: 4.

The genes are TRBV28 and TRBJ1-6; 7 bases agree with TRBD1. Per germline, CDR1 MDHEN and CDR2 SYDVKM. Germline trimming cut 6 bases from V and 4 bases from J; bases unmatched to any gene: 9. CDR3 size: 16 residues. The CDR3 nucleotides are TGTGCCAGCAGCCAGGGGGACAGCCTATATAATTCACCCCTCCACTTT. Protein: CASSQGDSLYNSPLHF. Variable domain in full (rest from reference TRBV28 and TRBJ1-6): DVKVTQSSRYLVKRTGEKVFLECVQDMDHENMFWYRQDPGLGLRLIYFSYDVKMKEKGDIPEGYSVSREKKERFSLILESASTNQTSMYLCASSQGDSLYNSPLHFGNGTRLTVT.

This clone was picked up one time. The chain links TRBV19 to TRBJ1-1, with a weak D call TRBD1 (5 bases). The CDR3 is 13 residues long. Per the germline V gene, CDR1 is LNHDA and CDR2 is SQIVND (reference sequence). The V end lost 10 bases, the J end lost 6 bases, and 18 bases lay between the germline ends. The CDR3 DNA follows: TGTGCCACCACCGGGGGAGGTCGGGCTGAAGCTTTCTTT. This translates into CATTGGGRAEAFF.

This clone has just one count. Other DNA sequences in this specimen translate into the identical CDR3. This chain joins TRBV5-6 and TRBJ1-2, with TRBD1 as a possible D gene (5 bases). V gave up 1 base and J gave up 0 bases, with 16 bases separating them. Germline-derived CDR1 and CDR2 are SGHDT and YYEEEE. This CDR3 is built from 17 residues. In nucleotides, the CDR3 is TGTGCCAGCAGCTTGAGTCTCCTTCAGACAGCTAACTATGGCTACACCTTC. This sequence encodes CASSLSLLQTANYGYTF.

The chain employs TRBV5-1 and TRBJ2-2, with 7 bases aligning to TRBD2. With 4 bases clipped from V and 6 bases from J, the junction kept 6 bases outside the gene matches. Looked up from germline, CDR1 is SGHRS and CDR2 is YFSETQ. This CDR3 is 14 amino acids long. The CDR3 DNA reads TGCGCCAGCAGCCCTAGGGACTACGCCGGGGAGCTGTTTTTT. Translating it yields CASSPRDYAGELFF. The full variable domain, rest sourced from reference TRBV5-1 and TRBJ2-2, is KAGVTQTPRYLIKTRGQQVTLSCSPISGHRSVSWYQQTPGQGLQFLFEYFSETQRNKGNFPGRFSGRQFSNSRSEMNVSTLELGDSALYLCASSPRDYAGELFFGEGSRLTVL.

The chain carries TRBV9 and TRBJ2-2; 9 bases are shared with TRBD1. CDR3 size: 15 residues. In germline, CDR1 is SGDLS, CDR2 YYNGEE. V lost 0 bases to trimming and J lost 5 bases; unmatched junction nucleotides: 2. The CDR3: CASSVGGTGTGELFF. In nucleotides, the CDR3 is TGTGCCAGCAGCGTAGGTGGGACAGGGACCGGGGAGCTGTTTTTT.

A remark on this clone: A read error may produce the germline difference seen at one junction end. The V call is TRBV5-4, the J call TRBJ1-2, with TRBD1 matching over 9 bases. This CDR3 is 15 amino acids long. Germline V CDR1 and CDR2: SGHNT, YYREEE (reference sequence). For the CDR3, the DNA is TGTGCCAGCAGCTTGGATACAGGGGGCGCGGATGGTTACACCTTC. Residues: CASSLDTGGADGYTF.

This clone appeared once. CDR3: CASSPGSGGEAFF. The CDR3 DNA follows: TGTGCCAGCAGCCCCGGGTCGGGAGGTGAAGCTTTCTTT. This sequence joins TRBV6-6 and TRBJ1-1; D unresolved. The CDR3 consists of 13 residues. V lost 6 bases, J lost 7 bases, and 15 bases lay in between. From germline, CDR1 is MNHNY and CDR2 SVGAGI (reference sequence).

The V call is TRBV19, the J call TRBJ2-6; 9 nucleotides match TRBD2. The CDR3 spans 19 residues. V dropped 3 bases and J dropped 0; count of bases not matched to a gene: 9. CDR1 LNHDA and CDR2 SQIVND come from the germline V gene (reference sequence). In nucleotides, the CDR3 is TGTGCCAGTAGTATTTATGGCGGGGGGGATTACTCTGGGGCCAACGTCCTGACTTTC. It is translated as CASSIYGGGDYSGANVLTF.

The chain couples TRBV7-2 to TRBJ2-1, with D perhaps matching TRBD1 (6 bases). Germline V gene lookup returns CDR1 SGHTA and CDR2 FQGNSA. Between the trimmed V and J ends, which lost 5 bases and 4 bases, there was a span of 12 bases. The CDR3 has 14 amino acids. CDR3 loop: CASSANTGYNEQFF. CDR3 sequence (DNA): TGTGCCAGCAGCGCCAACACAGGGTACAATGAGCAGTTCTTC.

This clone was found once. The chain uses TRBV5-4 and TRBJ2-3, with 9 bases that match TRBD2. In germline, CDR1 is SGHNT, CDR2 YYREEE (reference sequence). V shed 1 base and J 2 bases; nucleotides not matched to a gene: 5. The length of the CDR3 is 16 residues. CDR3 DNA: TGTGCCAGCAGCTTGAGGGTAGCGGGAGCCACAGATACGCAGTATTTT. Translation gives CASSLRVAGATDTQYF.